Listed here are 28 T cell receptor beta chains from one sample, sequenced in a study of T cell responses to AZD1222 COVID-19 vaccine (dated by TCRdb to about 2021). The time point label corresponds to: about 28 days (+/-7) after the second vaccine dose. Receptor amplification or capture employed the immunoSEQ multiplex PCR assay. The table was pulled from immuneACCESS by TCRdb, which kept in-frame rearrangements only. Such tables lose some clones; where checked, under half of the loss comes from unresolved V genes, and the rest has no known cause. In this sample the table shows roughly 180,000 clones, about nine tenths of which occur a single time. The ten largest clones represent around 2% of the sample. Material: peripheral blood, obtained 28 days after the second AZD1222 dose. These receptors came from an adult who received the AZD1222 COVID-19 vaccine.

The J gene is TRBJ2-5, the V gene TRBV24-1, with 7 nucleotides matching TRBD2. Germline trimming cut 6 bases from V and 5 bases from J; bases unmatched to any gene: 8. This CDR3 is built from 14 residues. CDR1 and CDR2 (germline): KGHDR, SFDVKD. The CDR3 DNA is TGTGCCACCAGTTCCCAGCGGGAACAGGAGACCCAGTACTTC. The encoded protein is CATSSQREQETQYF.

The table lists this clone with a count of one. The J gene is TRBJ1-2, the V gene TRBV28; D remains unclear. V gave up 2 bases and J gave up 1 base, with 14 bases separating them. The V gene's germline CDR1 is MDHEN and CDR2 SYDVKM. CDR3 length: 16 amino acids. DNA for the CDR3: TGTGCCAGCAGTTTAGGGTCGTTAGTGAGTAACTATGGCTACACCTTC. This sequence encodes CASSLGSLVSNYGYTF.

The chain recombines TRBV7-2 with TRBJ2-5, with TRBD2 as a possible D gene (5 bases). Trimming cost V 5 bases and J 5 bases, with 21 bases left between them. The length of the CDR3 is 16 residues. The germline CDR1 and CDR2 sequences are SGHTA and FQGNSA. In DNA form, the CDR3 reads TGTGCCAGCAGCCCCCGGGTCGCGACTCGAGGGGAGACCCAGTACTTC. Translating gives CASSPRVATRGETQYF.

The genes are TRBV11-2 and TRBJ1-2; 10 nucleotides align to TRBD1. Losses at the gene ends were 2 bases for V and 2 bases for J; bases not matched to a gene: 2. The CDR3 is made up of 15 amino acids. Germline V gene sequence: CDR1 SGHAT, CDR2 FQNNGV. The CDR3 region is CASSLTDRGNYGYTF. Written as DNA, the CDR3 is TGTGCCAGCAGCTTAACGGACAGGGGGAACTATGGCTACACCTTC. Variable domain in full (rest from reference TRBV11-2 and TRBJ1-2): EAGVAQSPRYKIIEKRQSVAFWCNPISGHATLYWYQQILGQGPKLLIQFQNNGVVDDSQLPKDRFSAERLKGVDSTLKIQPAKLEDSAVYLCASSLTDRGNYGYTFGSGTRLTVV.

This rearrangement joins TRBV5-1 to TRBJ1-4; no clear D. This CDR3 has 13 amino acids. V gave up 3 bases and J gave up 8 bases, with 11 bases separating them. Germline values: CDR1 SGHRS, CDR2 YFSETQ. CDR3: CASSSELGEKLFF. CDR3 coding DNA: TGCGCCAGCAGCTCGGAGTTAGGCGAAAAACTGTTTTTT.

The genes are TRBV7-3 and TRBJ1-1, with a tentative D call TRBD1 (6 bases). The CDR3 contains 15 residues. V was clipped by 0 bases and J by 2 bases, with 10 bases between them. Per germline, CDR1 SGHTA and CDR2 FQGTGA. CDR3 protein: CASSLTTGKNTEAFF. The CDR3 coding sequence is TGTGCCAGCAGCTTAACAACAGGGAAAAACACTGAAGCTTTCTTT.

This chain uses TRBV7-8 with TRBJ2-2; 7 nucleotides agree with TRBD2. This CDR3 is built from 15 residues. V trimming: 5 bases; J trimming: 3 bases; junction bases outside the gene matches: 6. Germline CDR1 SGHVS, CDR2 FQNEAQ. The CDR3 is CASSPARGDTGELFF. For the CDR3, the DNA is TGTGCCAGCAGCCCTGCCCGGGGGGACACCGGGGAGCTGTTTTTT.

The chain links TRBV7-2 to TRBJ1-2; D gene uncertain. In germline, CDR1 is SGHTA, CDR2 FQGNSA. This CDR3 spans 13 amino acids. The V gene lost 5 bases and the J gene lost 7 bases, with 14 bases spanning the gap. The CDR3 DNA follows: TGTGCCAGCAGCCCCCTCGGTGGTTCTGGCTACACCTTC. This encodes CASSPLGGSGYTF.

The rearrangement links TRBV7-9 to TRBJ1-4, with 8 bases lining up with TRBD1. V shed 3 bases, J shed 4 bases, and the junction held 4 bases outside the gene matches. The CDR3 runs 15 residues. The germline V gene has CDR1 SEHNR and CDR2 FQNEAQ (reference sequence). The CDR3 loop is CASSFGQGGNEKLFF. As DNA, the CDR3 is TGTGCCAGCAGCTTCGGACAGGGAGGTAATGAAAAACTGTTTTTT.

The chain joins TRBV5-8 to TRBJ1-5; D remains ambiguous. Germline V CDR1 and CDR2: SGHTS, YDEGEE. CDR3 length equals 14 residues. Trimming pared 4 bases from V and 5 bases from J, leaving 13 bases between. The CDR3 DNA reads TGTGCCAGCAGCGCGGAGGTGTTGGATCAGCCCCAGCATTTT. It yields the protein CASSAEVLDQPQHF.

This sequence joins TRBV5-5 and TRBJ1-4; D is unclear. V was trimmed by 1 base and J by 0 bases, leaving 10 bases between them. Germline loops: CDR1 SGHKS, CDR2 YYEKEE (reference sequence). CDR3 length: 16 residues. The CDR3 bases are TGTGCCAGCAGCTTGAGCATGGCCGCAACTAATGAAAAACTGTTTTTT. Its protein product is CASSLSMAATNEKLFF.

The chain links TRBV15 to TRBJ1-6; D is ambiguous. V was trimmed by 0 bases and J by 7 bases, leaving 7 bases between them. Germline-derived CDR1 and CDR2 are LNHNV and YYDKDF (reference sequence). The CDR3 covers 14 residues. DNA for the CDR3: TGTGCCACCAGCAGAGATCTGGACAATTCACCCCTCCACTTT. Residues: CATSRDLDNSPLHF.

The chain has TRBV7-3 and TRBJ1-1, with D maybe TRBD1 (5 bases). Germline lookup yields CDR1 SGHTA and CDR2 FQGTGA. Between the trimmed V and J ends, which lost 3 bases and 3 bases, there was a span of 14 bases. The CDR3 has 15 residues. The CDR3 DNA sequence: TGTGCCAGCAGCTTGGGTCCGGGGCGGGACACTGAAGCTTTCTTT. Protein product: CASSLGPGRDTEAFF.

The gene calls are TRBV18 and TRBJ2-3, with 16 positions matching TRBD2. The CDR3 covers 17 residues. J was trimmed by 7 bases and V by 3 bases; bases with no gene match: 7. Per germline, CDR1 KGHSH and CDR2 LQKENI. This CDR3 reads CASSPGLAGGRSNTQYF. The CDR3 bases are TGTGCCAGCTCACCGGGACTAGCGGGGGGGCGTTCCAATACGCAGTATTTT.

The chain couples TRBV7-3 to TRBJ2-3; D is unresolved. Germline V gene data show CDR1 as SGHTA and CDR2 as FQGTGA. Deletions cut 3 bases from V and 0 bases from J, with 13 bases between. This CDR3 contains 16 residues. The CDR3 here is CASSFPPGASTDTQYF. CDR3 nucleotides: TGTGCCAGCAGCTTTCCGCCAGGTGCTAGCACAGATACGCAGTATTTT.

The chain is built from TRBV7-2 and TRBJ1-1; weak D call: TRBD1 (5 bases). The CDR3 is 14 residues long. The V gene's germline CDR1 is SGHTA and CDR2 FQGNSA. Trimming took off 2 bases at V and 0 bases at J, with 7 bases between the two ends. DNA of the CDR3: TGTGCCAGCAGCTTACAGGGTATGAACACTGAAGCTTTCTTT. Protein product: CASSLQGMNTEAFF.

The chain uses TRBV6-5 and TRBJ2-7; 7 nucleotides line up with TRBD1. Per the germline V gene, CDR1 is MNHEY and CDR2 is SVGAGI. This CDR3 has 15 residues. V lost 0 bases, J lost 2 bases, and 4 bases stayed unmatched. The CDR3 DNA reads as TGTGCCAGCAGTTACTCGGGGCAGGGGGCCTACGAGCAGTACTTC. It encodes CASSYSGQGAYEQYF.

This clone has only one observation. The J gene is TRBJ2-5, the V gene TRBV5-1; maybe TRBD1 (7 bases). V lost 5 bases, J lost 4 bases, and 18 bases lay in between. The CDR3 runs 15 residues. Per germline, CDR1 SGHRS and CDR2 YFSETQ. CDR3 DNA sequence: TGCGCCAGCAGTTCGACCCAGGGGGGCGCAGAGACCCAGTACTTC. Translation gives CASSSTQGGAETQYF.

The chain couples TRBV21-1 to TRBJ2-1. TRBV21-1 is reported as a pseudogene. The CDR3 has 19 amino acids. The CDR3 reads CASSPTTGDTSVGGNEQFF. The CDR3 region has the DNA TGTGCCAGCAGCCCAACAACAGGGGACACTAGCGTTGGCGGCAATGAGCAGTTCTTC.

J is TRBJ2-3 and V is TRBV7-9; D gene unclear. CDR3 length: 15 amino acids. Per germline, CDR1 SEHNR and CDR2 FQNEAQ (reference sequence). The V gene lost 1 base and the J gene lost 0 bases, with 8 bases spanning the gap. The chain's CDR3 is CASSLGWISTDTQYF. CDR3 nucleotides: TGTGCCAGCAGCTTAGGATGGATTAGCACAGATACGCAGTATTTT. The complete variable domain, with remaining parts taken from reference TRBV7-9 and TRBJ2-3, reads DTGVSQNPRHKITKRGQNVTFRCDPISEHNRLYWYRQTLGQGPEFLTYFQNEAQLEKSRLLSDRFSAERPKGSFSTLEIQRTEQGDSAMYLCASSLGWISTDTQYFGPGTRLTVL.

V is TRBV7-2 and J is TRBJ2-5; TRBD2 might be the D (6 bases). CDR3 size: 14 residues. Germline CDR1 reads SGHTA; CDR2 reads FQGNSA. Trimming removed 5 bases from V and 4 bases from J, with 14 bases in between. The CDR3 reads CASSPGTPIETQYF. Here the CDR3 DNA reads TGTGCCAGCAGCCCCGGGACTCCAATAGAGACCCAGTACTTC.

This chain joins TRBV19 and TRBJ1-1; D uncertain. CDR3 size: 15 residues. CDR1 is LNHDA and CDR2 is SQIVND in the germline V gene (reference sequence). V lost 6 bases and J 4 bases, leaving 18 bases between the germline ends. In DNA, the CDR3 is TGTGCCAGTAGCCGGTCTGGTGGTTCCGGCACTGAAGCTTTCTTT. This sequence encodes CASSRSGGSGTEAFF.

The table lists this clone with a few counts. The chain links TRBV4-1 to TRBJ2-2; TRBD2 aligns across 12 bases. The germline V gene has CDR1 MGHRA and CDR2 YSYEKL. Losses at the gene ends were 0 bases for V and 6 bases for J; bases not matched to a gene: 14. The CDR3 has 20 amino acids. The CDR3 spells CASSQDRQTLAGGPSGELFF. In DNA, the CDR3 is TGCGCCAGCAGCCAAGACCGTCAGACCCTAGCGGGAGGGCCGTCCGGGGAGCTGTTTTTT.

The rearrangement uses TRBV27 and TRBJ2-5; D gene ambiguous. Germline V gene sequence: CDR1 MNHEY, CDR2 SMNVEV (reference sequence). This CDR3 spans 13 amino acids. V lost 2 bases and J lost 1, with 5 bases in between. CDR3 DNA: TGTGCCAGCAGTTTAAACCCCCAAGAGACCCAGTACTTC. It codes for CASSLNPQETQYF.

CDR3 region: CASSYGQPYNSPLHF. The CDR3 nucleotides are TGTGCCAGCAGTTACGGACAGCCCTATAATTCACCCCTCCACTTT. This chain links TRBV6-6 with TRBJ1-6; tentatively, D is TRBD1 (6 bases). The CDR3 spans 15 residues. The ends were cut back, 2 bases at V and 2 bases at J, with 7 bases in the middle. Germline V gene sequence: CDR1 MNHNY, CDR2 SVGAGI (reference sequence).

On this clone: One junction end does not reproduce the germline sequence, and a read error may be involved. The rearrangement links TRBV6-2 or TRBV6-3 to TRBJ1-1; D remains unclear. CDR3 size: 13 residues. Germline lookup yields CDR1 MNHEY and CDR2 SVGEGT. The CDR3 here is CASIYDMNTEAFF. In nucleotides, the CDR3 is TGTGCCAGCATTTACGATATGAACACTGAAGCTTTCTTT.

CDR3 protein: CASTPRRKTNEKLFF. Here the CDR3 DNA reads TGCGCCAGCACACCACGACGGAAAACTAATGAAAAACTGTTTTTT. This chain uses TRBV23-1 with TRBJ1-4; D remains unclear. TRBV23-1 belongs to the ORF category, with a function that is uncertain. V lost 7 bases, J lost 1 base, and 13 bases lay in between. The CDR3 is 15 amino acids.

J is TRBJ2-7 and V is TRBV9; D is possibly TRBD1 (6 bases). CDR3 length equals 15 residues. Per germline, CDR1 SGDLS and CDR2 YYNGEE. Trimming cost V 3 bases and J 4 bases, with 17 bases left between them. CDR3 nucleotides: TGTGCCAGCAGCGGTTCGGGGACACACCTATACGAGCAGTACTTC. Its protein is CASSGSGTHLYEQYF.